Shown below are 26 T cell receptor beta chains from a single sample sequenced in a study of T cell repertoires in cytomegalovirus infection. TCRdb recomputed calls from the reads with MiXCR, one row per CDR3 protein. The sample includes about 700,000 distinct CDR3 sequences, roughly 33% of them seen just once. Their cognate antigens are unknown. This sample comprised cultured PBMCs, obtained from culture after CMV antigen stimulation. The source is a human donor in good health (CMV status not recorded). Some clones in this sample may be carry-over from other donors' samples.

V is TRBV7-2 and J is TRBJ2-2, with D perhaps TRBD2 (7 bases). V lost 4 bases to trimming and J lost 6 bases, with 12 bases between them. The CDR3 runs 14 residues. The germline CDR1 and CDR2 sequences are SGHTA and FQGNSA. This chain's CDR3 is CASSSLGGAGELFF. CDR3 sequence (DNA): TGTGCCAGCAGCTCATTAGGGGGGGCCGGGGAGCTGTTTTTT.

The chain links TRBV19 to TRBJ1-1, with TRBD1 matching over 10 bases. Trimming removed 5 bases from V and 4 bases from J; junction bases left unmatched: 7. This CDR3 contains 15 residues. Per the germline V gene, CDR1 is LNHDA and CDR2 is SQIVND (reference sequence). The CDR3 is CASSQRQGAGTEAFF. The CDR3 region has the DNA TGTGCCAGTAGTCAACGACAGGGGGCAGGCACTGAAGCTTTCTTT.

This chain uses TRBV12-3 or TRBV12-4 with TRBJ1-1; D is ambiguous. V lost 3 bases and J lost 6, with 11 bases in between. There are 13 residues in the CDR3. CDR3 in DNA: TGTGCCAGCAGTTTTGGGCTAGAGCCTGAAGCTTTCTTT. Translating gives CASSFGLEPEAFF.

This clonotype showed up many times. The chain combines TRBV7-2 with TRBJ2-1, with 10 bases aligning to TRBD2. The germline gives CDR1 SGHTA, CDR2 FQGNSA. V was clipped by 1 base and J by 4 bases; unmatched bases: 10. The CDR3 is made up of 18 amino acids. The CDR3 protein is CASSLGSGGSPKYNEQFF. CDR3 bases: TGTGCCAGCAGCTTAGGTAGCGGGGGGTCGCCGAAGTACAATGAGCAGTTCTTC.

At least ten counts were recorded for this clonotype. V gene TRBV18 combines with J gene TRBJ2-5; D might be TRBD1 or TRBD2, each matching 5 bases. The CDR3 is 14 amino acids. Trimming pared 8 bases from V and 2 bases from J, leaving 15 bases between. Germline V gives CDR1 KGHSH, CDR2 LQKENI. The CDR3 is CASSPGRSQETQYF. The CDR3 nucleotides are TGTGCCAGCAGCCCGGGGCGGAGTCAAGAGACCCAGTACTTC.

This clonotype has only a few counts. The chain uses TRBV7-2 and TRBJ2-3, with D unresolved. There are 13 residues in the CDR3. Germline V gene data show CDR1 as SGHTA and CDR2 as FQGNSA. V was pared by 0 bases and J by 6 bases, with 7 bases between. The CDR3 loop reads CASSLAHRDTQYF. CDR3 bases: TGTGCCAGCAGCTTAGCGCACCGGGATACGCAGTATTTT.

This clonotype was seen ten or more times. This rearrangement joins TRBV7-2 to TRBJ2-7; TRBD2 might be the D (6 bases). The CDR3 extends over 16 amino acids. V shed 5 bases and J shed 1 base, with 18 bases lying between them. CDR1 SGHTA and CDR2 FQGNSA come from the germline V gene. CDR3 in DNA: TGTGCCAGCAGCCCTCTTACCCTCGGGGGTTCCTACGAGCAGTACTTC. It is translated as CASSPLTLGGSYEQYF. The variable domain in full, completed from reference TRBV7-2 and TRBJ2-7, reads GAGVSQSPSNKVTEKGKDVELRCDPISGHTALYWYRQSLGQGLEFLIYFQGNSAPDKSGLPSDRFSAERTGGSVSTLTIQRTQQEDSAVYLCASSPLTLGGSYEQYFGPGTRLTVT.

With regard to this clonotype: The conserved closing phenylalanine or tryptophan is absent in this CDR3, likely reflecting a read error. V gene TRBV7-4 combines with J gene TRBJ2-3; D is unresolved. Trimming cost V 1 base and J 4 bases, with 12 bases left between them. From germline, CDR1 is SGHVT and CDR2 SQSDAQ. This CDR3 has 15 residues. The CDR3 is CASSLVLVIADTQYV. CDR3 in DNA: TGTGCCAGCAGCTTAGTTTTGGTGATTGCAGATACGCAGTATGTT.

The chain recombines TRBV2 with TRBJ1-3; TRBD1 might be the D (6 bases). CDR1 SNHLY and CDR2 FYNNEI come from the germline V gene. This CDR3 is 14 amino acids long. V was clipped by 6 bases and J by 4 bases, with 13 bases between them. The CDR3 spells CASSSTGLGNTIYF. The DNA of the CDR3 is TGTGCCAGCAGCTCAACAGGGTTAGGAAACACCATATATTTT. The whole variable domain, remainder taken from reference TRBV2 and TRBJ1-3, is EPEVTQTPSHQVTQMGQEVILRCVPISNHLYFYWYRQILGQKVEFLVSFYNNEISEKSEIFDDQFSVERPDGSNFTLKIRSTKLEDSAMYFCASSSTGLGNTIYFGEGSWLTVV.

V gene TRBV18 combines with J gene TRBJ2-5; D is unclear. Germline CDR1 KGHSH, CDR2 LQKENI. The CDR3 length is 13 residues. Trimming shortened V by 3 bases and J by 5 bases, and 10 bases separated the two germline ends. The DNA for the CDR3 is TGTGCCAGCTCACCCGCCGGATTGGAGACCCAGTACTTC. Its protein product is CASSPAGLETQYF.

J is TRBJ1-1 and V is TRBV3-1; D not resolved. CDR1 is LGHDT and CDR2 is YNNKEL in the germline V gene (reference sequence). The CDR3 is made up of 13 amino acids. Trimming took off 1 base at V and 4 bases at J, with 7 bases between the two ends. The CDR3 spells CASSQGGFTEAFF. In DNA form, the CDR3 reads TGTGCCAGCAGCCAAGGTGGGTTCACTGAAGCTTTCTTT.

The rearrangement joins TRBV19 to TRBJ2-1; D remains unclear. Germline lookup yields CDR1 LNHDA and CDR2 SQIVND (reference sequence). This CDR3 contains 14 residues. V shed 7 bases and J shed 8 bases, with 18 bases lying between them. In nucleotides, the CDR3 is TGTGCCAGTATTCGACGATTCCGGGTCGATGAGCAGTTCTTC. Its protein product is CASIRRFRVDEQFF.

The chain is built from TRBV10-2 and TRBJ1-6; possibly TRBD1 for D (6 bases). The germline V gene encodes CDR1 WSHSY and CDR2 SAAADI. V was clipped by 7 bases and J by 4 bases, with 11 bases between them. This CDR3 is built from 14 residues. This CDR3 is CASTKDRYNSPLHF. The DNA for the CDR3 is TGCGCCAGCACCAAGGACAGATATAATTCACCCCTCCACTTT.

J is TRBJ1-1 and V is TRBV12-3 or TRBV12-4; D is possibly TRBD1 (5 bases). The CDR3 extends over 14 amino acids. Trimming pared 5 bases from V and 1 base from J, leaving 11 bases between. In DNA, the CDR3 is TGTGCCAGCAGTAAGGGACTGCCGAACACTGAAGCTTTCTTT. It translates to CASSKGLPNTEAFF.

A few counts support this clonotype. The chain is built from TRBV7-9 and TRBJ1-1, with D possibly TRBD1 on 5 matching bases. CDR1 and CDR2 from the germline V gene are SEHNR and FQNEAQ (reference sequence). The ends were cut back, 8 bases at V and 4 bases at J, with 20 bases in the middle. The CDR3 loop spans 15 amino acids. CDR3 sequence reads: CASGVRGALGTEAFF. The CDR3 DNA follows: TGTGCCAGCGGAGTAAGGGGTGCCTTGGGCACTGAAGCTTTCTTT.

There are many counts of this clonotype. This chain connects TRBV7-8 to TRBJ2-7, with D unresolved. Germline CDR1 is SGHVS and CDR2 is FQNEAQ. This CDR3 has 15 amino acids. V gave up 4 bases and J gave up 0 bases, with 13 bases separating them. The chain's CDR3 is CASSSKAGDSYEQYF. CDR3 bases: TGTGCCAGCAGCTCGAAAGCAGGTGACTCCTACGAGCAGTACTTC.

The J gene is TRBJ1-3, the V gene TRBV5-6, with 9 positions matching TRBD1. Trimming took 4 bases from V and 4 from J; bases not matched to a gene: 3. The CDR3 loop spans 14 amino acids. Germline V gene lookup returns CDR1 SGHDT and CDR2 YYEEEE. Here the CDR3 DNA reads TGTGCCAGCAGCGGGACAGGGCGGGGAAACACCATATATTTT. Translated: CASSGTGRGNTIYF.

This clonotype was counted only a few times. The genes are TRBV20-1 and TRBJ1-5; perhaps TRBD1 as D (5 bases). Trimming took 3 bases from V and 0 from J, leaving 6 bases between them. From germline, CDR1 is DFQATT and CDR2 SNEGSKA (reference sequence). This CDR3 is 13 amino acids long. The DNA for the CDR3 is TGCAGTGCTAGCCAGGGTAGCAATCAGCCCCAGCATTTT. Translated: CSASQGSNQPQHF.

The chain combines TRBV6-6 with TRBJ2-7, with D perhaps matching TRBD1 (6 bases). Germline V CDR1 and CDR2: MNHNY, SVGAGI (reference sequence). Trimming took off 6 bases at V and 3 bases at J, with 12 bases between the two ends. The CDR3 consists of 13 residues. CDR3 region: CASRQGFRYEQYF. The DNA of the CDR3 is TGTGCCAGCAGGCAGGGGTTTCGCTACGAGCAGTACTTC.

This clonotype was observed a few times. The genes are TRBV15 and TRBJ2-3, with D tentatively TRBD2 (7 bases). Germline V lookup: CDR1 LNHNV, CDR2 YYDKDF (reference sequence). V lost 0 bases, J lost 6 bases, and 19 bases lay in between. The CDR3 spans 17 residues. CDR3 in DNA: TGTGCCACCAGCAGAGAGATGGCGGGGGCCCTGGATGATACGCAGTATTTT. Translated, it gives CATSREMAGALDDTQYF.

This clonotype was detected a few times. The chain couples TRBV12-3 or TRBV12-4 to TRBJ2-7; the D is unclear. There are 14 residues in the CDR3. With 2 bases removed from V and 0 bases from J, the gap between germline ends came to 8 bases. The CDR3 here is CASSLSQGSYEQYF. CDR3 in DNA: TGTGCCAGCAGTTTAAGTCAAGGCTCCTACGAGCAGTACTTC.

This clonotype was counted between two and nine times. The chain combines TRBV6-2 or TRBV6-3 with TRBJ1-1; 9 bases fit TRBD1. V was pared by 6 bases and J by 7 bases, with 9 bases of the junction left unmatched. The length of the CDR3 is 14 residues. Per the germline V gene, CDR1 is MNHEY and CDR2 is SVGEGT. CDR3 amino acids: CASSRRDRANEAFF. Written as DNA, the CDR3 is TGTGCCAGCAGCCGCCGGGACAGGGCCAATGAAGCTTTCTTT.

The CDR3 loop reads CASSEAQTGWFCEQYF. The CDR3 region has the DNA TGTGCCAGCAGTGAAGCGCAGACAGGGTGGTTCTGCGAGCAGTACTTC. The chain couples TRBV2 to TRBJ2-7, with 7 positions matching TRBD1. Germline CDR1 is SNHLY and CDR2 is FYNNEI. The CDR3 contains 16 residues. J gave up 6 bases and V 0 bases, and 11 bases lay outside the gene matches.

Ten or more counts support this clonotype. This chain joins TRBV7-2 and TRBJ2-5, with D hard to call. The germline V gene has CDR1 SGHTA and CDR2 FQGNSA. The V gene lost 5 bases and the J gene lost 0 bases, with 13 bases spanning the gap. The CDR3 is 15 residues long. The CDR3 region is CASSPRTAYQETQYF. The CDR3 coding sequence is TGTGCCAGCAGCCCCCGGACCGCGTACCAAGAGACCCAGTACTTC.

This chain links TRBV18 with TRBJ2-1; 16 bases fit TRBD2. V lost 3 bases, J lost 2 bases, and 10 bases stayed unmatched. The germline gives CDR1 KGHSH, CDR2 LQKENI. This CDR3 region has 20 residues. In nucleotides, the CDR3 is TGTGCCAGCTCACCTGCGGGACTAGCGGGGGGGTTTCGCACCTACAATGAGCAGTTCTTC. Amino acids: CASSPAGLAGGFRTYNEQFF.

This clonotype has more than one count but fewer than ten. The chain joins TRBV7-2 to TRBJ1-1, with D tentatively TRBD1 (5 bases). Trimming pared 5 bases from V and 6 bases from J, leaving 22 bases between. The CDR3 is made up of 16 amino acids. The germline V gene encodes CDR1 SGHTA and CDR2 FQGNSA. The CDR3 spells CASSPLGRGMDAEAFF. As DNA, the CDR3 is TGTGCCAGCAGCCCCCTAGGGCGGGGGATGGACGCTGAAGCTTTCTTT.